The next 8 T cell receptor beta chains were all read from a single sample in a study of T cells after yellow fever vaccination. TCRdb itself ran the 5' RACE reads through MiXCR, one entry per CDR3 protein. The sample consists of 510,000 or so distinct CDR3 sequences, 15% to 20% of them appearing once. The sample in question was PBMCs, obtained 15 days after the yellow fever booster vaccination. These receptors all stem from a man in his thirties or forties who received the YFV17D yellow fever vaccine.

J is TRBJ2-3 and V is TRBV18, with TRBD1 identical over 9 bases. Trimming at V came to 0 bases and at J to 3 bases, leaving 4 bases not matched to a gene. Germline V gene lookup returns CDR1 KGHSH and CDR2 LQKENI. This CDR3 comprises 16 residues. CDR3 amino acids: CASSPPETGGTDTQYF. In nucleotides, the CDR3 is TGTGCCAGCTCACCACCCGAGACAGGGGGTACAGATACGCAGTATTTT.

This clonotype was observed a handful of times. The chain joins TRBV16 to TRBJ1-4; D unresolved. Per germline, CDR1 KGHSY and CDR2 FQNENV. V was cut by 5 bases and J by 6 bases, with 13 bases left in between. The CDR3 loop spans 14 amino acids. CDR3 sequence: CASSSSVGDEKLFF. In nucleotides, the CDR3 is TGTGCCAGCAGCTCTAGCGTGGGAGATGAAAAACTGTTTTTT.

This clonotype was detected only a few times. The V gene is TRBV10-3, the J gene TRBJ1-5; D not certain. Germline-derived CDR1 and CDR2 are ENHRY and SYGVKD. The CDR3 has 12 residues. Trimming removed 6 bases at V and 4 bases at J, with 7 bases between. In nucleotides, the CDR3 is TGTGCCATCAGGGAACAGAATCAGCCCCAGCATTTT. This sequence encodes CAIREQNQPQHF.

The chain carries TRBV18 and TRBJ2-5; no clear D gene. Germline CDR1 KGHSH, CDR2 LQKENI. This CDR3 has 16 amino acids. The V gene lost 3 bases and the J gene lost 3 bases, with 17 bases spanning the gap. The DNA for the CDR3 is TGTGCCAGCTCACCCCGTTCGCGCCAGAAAAAAGAGACCCAGTACTTC. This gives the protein CASSPRSRQKKETQYF.

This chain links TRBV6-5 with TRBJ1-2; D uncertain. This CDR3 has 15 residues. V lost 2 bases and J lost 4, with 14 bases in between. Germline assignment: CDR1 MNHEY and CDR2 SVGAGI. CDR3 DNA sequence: TGTGCCAGCAGTTACCGTTGGAGCGGGTCCTATGGCTACACCTTC. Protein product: CASSYRWSGSYGYTF.

CDR3 protein: CASSPGQGQLVKETQYF. In nucleotides, the CDR3 is TGTGCCAGCTCACCGGGGCAGGGACAGCTTGTGAAAGAGACCCAGTACTTC. The chain has TRBV18 and TRBJ2-5; 7 bases line up with TRBD1. The length of the CDR3 is 17 residues. The V and J ends lost 3 bases and 3 bases, in that order; junction bases with no gene match: 13. Germline CDR1 KGHSH, CDR2 LQKENI.

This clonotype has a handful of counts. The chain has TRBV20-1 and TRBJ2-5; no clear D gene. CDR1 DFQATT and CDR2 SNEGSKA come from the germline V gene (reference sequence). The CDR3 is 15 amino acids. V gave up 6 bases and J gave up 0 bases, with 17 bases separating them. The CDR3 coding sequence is TGCAGTGCCAAGAAGACAATTGTAGACCAAGAGACCCAGTACTTC. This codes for CSAKKTIVDQETQYF.

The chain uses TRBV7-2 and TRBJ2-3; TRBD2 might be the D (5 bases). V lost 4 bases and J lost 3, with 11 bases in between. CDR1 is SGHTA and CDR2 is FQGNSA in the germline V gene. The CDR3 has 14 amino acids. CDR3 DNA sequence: TGTGCCAGCAGCTCGCCGGGGTGGACAGATACGCAGTATTTT. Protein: CASSSPGWTDTQYF.